This T cell receptor (beta chain) appears in the sequencing data of a study of response to subunit inactivated influenza vaccine. General study findings and limits: It was suggested by the authors that few new T cells are recruited by each seasonal influenza vaccination.

TCRdb ran MiXCR on the RT-PCR reads and lists one entry per CDR3 protein. The sample contains 550,000 to 800,000 distinct CDR3 sequences, approximately 15% of which appear only once. The table lists this clonotype with many counts. Its target is not known. V shed 0 bases and J 10 bases; nucleotides not matched to a gene: 6. The CDR3 covers 15 residues. CDR1 and CDR2 (germline): LGHNA, YNFKEQ. The chain uses TRBV4-2 and TRBJ1-6; TRBD1 matches at 7 bases. Sequencing was performed on PBMCs from blood, taken approximately 15 days before vaccination. The receptor's source is a man over 45 who received an inactivated influenza vaccine. In DNA form, the CDR3 reads TGTGCCAGCAGCCAAGAAGCAGGGGGAAACTCACCCCTCCACTTT. Its translation is CASSQEAGGNSPLHF.